A selection of T cell receptor beta chains follows, all from one sample in a study of blood T cell repertoires in COVID-19. The protocol was immunoSEQ multiplex PCR, while the TCRdb copy is restricted to in-frame clones and leaves out a portion. The sample gives 150,000 to 200,000 clones, over 75% of which show up once; roughly 13% is in the top ten. The sample consisted of peripheral blood. These receptors all come from a man between 65 and 85 years old who had recovered from COVID-19. Both conserved end residues are trimmed from each CDR3. Clone size is given for some rows only: seen once, a few or many times, or a class if the clone is expanded.

TRBV9,.,TRBJ1-2,ASSFSTGRQEGYT
TRBV5-1,.,TRBJ2-7,ASSPGLARYEQY
TRBV7-8,.,TRBJ2-2,ASSLTFGTSGTGELF
TRBV7-9,.,TRBJ2-7,ASSFPGVAGYEQY
TRBV5-4,.,TRBJ2-2,ASSLVKGTSLHTGELF
TRBV18,.,TRBJ2-5,ASSHGQRETQY
TRBV5-1,.,TRBJ2-2,ASSLDRPNTGELF
TRBV24-1,.,TRBJ2-7,ATLQRDRGYEQY
TRBV7-2,.,TRBJ1-2,ASSSGQAYGYT
TRBV5-1,.,TRBJ1-3,ASSTGSGNTIY
TRBV27,.,TRBJ2-3,ASSWEGRGADTQY
TRBV4-1,.,TRBJ1-1,ASSQDNRDSALRKAF
TRBV5-5,.,TRBJ1-1,ASSLDNLRSTEAF
TRBV5-6,.,TRBJ2-5,ASSPFRQGRETQY
TRBV5-1,.,TRBJ2-3,ASSLVTSGTSTDTQY
TRBV10-1,.,TRBJ2-3,ASSEPLRGQSDTQY
TRBV25-1,.,TRBJ2-3,ASSEYPGGVTDTQY
TRBV5-1,.,TRBJ2-3,ASSWGTSGATDTQY
TRBV2,.,TRBJ2-7,ASSPQGYEQY
TRBV5-6,.,TRBJ2-2,ASSLAPGQDYTGELF
TRBV18,once,TRBJ2-6,ASSRTGSSGANVLT
TRBV7-2,once,TRBJ2-3,ASSLLALGTDTQY
TRBV7-9,.,TRBJ1-2,ASSRTDRDELLNYGYT
TRBV7-2,once,TRBJ2-5,ASSSNRGGETQY
TRBV7-9,.,TRBJ2-1,ASSLPLRLAGVSNEQF
TRBV9,.,TRBJ1-5,ASSQGQGNQPQH
TRBV6-5,.,TRBJ2-1,ASRWGTNNEQF
TRBV4-3,.,TRBJ2-1,ASSQDRDSIYNEQF
TRBV19,.,TRBJ2-1,ASSSQTSGSYNEQF
TRBV7-2,.,TRBJ2-3,ASSPGLMTADTQY
TRBV19,.,TRBJ1-1,ASSILGTGSEAF
TRBV7-2,.,TRBJ2-7,ASSFAIVAAYEQY
TRBV10-3,.,TRBJ1-1,AIGLGRANTEAF
TRBV6-5,.,TRBJ2-5,ASKKTARETQY
TRBV28,.,TRBJ2-5,ASSSRAETQY
TRBV4-3,.,TRBJ2-7,ASSLNTGTGGKQY
TRBV7-8,once,TRBJ2-6,ASSFITPGGYGANVLT
TRBV7-8,.,TRBJ1-5,ASSPGTGYQPQH
TRBV18,.,TRBJ1-3,ASSDSSRIY
TRBV3-1/TRBV3-2,few,TRBJ2-7,ASSLTSGGPYEQY
TRBV6-1,.,TRBJ1-3,ASSEGTTRDTIY
TRBV6-6,.,TRBJ1-5,ASSTGGGNQPQH
TRBV5-4,.,TRBJ2-2,ASRLGNTGELF
TRBV6-6,.,TRBJ2-2,ASSLGTGDPANTGELF